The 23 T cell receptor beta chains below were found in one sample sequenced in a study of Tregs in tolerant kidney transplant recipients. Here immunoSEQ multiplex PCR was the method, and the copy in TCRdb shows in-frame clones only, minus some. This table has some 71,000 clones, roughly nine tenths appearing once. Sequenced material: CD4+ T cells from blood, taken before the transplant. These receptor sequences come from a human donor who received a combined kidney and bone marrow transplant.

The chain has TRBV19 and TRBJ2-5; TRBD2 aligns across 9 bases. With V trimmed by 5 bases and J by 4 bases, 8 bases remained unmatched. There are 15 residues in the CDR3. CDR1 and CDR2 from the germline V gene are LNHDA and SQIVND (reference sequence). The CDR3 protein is CASSRPSGIRETQYF. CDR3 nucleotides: TGTGCCAGTAGTCGGCCTAGCGGGATTCGAGAGACCCAGTACTTC.

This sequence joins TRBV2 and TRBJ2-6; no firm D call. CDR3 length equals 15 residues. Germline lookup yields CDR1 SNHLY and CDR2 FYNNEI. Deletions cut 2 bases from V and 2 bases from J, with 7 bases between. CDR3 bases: TGTGCCAGCAGTGAAAGTGAGGCTGGGGCCAACGTCCTGACTTTC. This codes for CASSESEAGANVLTF.

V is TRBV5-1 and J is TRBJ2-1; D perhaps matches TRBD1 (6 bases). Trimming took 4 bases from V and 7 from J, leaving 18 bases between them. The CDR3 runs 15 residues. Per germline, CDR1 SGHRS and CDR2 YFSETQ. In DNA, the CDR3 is TGCGCCAGCAGCGCCGGGACACCCACTCCGAATGAGCAGTTCTTC. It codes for CASSAGTPTPNEQFF.

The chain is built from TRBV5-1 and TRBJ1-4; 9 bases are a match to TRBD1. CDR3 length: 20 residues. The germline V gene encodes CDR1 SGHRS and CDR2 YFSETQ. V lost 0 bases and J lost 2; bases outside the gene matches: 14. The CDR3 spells CASSLGRTGEFFSTNEKLFF. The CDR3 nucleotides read TGCGCCAGCAGCTTGGGTAGGACAGGGGAATTTTTTTCGACTAATGAAAAACTGTTTTTT.

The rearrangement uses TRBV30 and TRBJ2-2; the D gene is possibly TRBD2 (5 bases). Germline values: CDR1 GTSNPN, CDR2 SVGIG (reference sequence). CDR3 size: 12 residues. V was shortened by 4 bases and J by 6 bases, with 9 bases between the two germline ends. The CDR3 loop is CAWNGMAGELFF. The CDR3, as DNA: TGTGCCTGGAACGGGATGGCCGGGGAGCTGTTTTTT.

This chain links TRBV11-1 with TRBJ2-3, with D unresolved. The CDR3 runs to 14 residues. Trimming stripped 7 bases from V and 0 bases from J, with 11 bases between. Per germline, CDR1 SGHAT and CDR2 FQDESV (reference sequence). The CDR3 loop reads CASTLGLSTDTQYF. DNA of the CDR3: TGTGCCAGCACCCTGGGCCTTAGCACAGATACGCAGTATTTT.

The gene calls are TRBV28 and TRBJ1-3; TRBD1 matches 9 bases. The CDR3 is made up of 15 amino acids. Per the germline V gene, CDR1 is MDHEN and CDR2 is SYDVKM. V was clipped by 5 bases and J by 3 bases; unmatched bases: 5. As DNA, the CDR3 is TGTGCCAGCAGTACACAGGGGGCTTTTGGAAACACCATATATTTT. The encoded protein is CASSTQGAFGNTIYF.

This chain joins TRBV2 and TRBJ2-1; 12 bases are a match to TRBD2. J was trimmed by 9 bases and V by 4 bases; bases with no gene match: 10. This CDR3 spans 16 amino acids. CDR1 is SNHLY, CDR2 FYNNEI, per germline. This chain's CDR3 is CASSGLAGDPSGEQFF. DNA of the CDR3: TGTGCCAGCAGTGGACTAGCGGGAGACCCTTCCGGTGAGCAGTTCTTC.

In DNA form, the CDR3 reads TGCGCCAGCAGCCCGACTAGCGGGAGGGGCACAGATACGCAGTATTTT. This codes for CASSPTSGRGTDTQYF. The V gene is TRBV5-1, the J gene TRBJ2-3, with TRBD2 matching 14 bases. This CDR3 comprises 16 residues. With V trimmed by 4 bases and J by 1 base, 2 bases remained unmatched. From germline, CDR1 is SGHRS and CDR2 YFSETQ.

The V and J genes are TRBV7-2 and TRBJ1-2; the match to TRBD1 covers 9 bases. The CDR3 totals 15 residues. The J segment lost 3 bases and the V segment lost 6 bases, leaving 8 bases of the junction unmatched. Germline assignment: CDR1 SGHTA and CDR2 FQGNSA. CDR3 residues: CASSHRQGVDYGYTF. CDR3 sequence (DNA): TGTGCCAGCAGTCATCGACAGGGGGTTGACTATGGCTACACCTTC.

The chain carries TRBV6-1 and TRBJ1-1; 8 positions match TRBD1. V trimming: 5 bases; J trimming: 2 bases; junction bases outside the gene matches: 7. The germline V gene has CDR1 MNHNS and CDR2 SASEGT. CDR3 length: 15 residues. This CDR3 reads CASSPQQGGNTEAFF. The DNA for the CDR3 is TGTGCCAGCAGTCCCCAACAGGGGGGTAACACTGAAGCTTTCTTT.

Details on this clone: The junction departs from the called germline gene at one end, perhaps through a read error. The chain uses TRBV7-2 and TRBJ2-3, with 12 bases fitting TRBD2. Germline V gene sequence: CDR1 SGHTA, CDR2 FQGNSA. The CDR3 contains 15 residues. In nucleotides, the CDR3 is TGTGCCAGCAGCCTAGCGGGAGGGCCCGCAGATACGCAGTATTTT. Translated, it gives CASSLAGGPADTQYF.

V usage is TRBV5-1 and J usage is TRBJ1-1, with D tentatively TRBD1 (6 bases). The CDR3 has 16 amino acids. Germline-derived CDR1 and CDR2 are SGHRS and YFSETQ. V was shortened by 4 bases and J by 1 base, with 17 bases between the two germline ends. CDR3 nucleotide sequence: TGCGCCAGCAGCATAAACCCAGGGGCCCGGAACACTGAAGCTTTCTTT. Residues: CASSINPGARNTEAFF.

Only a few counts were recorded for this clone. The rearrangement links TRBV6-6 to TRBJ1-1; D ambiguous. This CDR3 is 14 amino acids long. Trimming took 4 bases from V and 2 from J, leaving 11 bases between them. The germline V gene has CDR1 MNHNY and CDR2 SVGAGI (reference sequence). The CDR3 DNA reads TGTGCCAGCAGTTCCTCGACTGATAACACTGAAGCTTTCTTT. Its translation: CASSSSTDNTEAFF.

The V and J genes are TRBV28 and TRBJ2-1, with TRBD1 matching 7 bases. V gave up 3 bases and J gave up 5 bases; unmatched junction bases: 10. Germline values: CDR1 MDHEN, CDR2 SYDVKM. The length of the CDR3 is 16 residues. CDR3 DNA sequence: TGTGCCAGCAGTTTTTATCCGGGACAGAGTAACAATGAGCAGTTCTTC. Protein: CASSFYPGQSNNEQFF.

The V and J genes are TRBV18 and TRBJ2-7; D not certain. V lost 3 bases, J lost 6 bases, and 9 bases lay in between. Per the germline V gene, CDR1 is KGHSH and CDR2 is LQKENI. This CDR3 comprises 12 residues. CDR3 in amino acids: CASSPDTLEQYF. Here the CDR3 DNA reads TGTGCCAGCTCACCCGACACGCTCGAGCAGTACTTC.

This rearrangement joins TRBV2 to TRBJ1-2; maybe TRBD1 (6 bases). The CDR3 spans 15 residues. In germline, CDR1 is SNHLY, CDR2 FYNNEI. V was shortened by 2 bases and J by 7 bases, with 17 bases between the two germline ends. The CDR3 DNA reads TGTGCCAGCAGTGAAACCGGGACAACCCCTAGTGGCTACACCTTC. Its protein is CASSETGTTPSGYTF.

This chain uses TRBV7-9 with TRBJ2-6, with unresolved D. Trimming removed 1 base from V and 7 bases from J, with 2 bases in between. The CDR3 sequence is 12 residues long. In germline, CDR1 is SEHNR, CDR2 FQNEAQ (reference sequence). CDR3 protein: CASSLVANVLTF. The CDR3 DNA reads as TGTGCCAGCAGCTTAGTAGCCAACGTCCTGACTTTC.

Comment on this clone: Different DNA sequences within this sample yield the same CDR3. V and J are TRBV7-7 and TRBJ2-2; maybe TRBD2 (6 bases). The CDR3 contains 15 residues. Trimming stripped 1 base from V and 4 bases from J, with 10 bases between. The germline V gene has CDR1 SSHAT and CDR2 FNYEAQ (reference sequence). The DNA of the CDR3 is TGTGCCAGCAGCTTAGGGCGGGAAGGCACCGGGGAGCTGTTTTTT. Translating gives CASSLGREGTGELFF.

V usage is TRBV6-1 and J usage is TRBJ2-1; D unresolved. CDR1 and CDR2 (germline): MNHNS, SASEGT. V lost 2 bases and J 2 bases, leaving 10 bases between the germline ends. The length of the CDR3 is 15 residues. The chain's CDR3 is CASSEYGGTYNEQFF. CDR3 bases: TGTGCCAGCAGTGAATATGGCGGAACCTACAATGAGCAGTTCTTC.

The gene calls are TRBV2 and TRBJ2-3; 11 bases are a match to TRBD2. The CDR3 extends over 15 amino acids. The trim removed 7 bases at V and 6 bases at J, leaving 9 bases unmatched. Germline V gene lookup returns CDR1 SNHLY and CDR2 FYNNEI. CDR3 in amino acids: CASTLYSGREDTQYF. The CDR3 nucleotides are TGTGCCAGCACCTTATATAGCGGGAGGGAGGATACGCAGTATTTT.

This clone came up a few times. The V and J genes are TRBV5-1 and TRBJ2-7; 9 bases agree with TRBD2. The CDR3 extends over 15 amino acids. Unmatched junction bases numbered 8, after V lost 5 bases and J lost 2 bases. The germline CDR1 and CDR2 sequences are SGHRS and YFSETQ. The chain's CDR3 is CASSQGAGGPYEQYF. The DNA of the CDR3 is TGCGCCAGCAGTCAGGGAGCGGGAGGCCCCTACGAGCAGTACTTC.

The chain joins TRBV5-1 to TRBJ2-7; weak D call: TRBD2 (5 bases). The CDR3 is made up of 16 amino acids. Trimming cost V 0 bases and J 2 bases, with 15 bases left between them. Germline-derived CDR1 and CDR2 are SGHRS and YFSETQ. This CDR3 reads CASSLAPAEEAYEQYF. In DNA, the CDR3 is TGCGCCAGCAGCTTGGCCCCAGCGGAAGAAGCCTACGAGCAGTACTTC.